This TCR beta chain was identified during a study of T cells in Graves' hyperthyroidism and ophthalmopathy. Study-level background: Peripheral blood specimens were obtained at initial diagnosis, prior to any treatment.

Researchers took RNA transcripts and amplified the TCR beta CDR3 regions from them. The TCR CDR3 first-round RT-PCR relied on the HTBI primer set. One entry per CDR3 protein results from TCRdb running MiXCR on the multiplex PCR reads. The repertoire includes some 620,000 distinct CDR3 sequences, 15% to 20% of them detected once, and over 3.5% sits in the top ten. This clonotype was seen many times. Trimming removed 5 bases from V and 0 bases from J, with 11 bases in between. This CDR3 is 14 amino acids long. Germline assignment: CDR1 MNHNS and CDR2 SASEGT. The V call is TRBV6-1, the J call TRBJ2-7, with D perhaps TRBD1 (6 bases). Sequenced input: blood. This receptor was taken from a woman under 40 with Graves' hyperthyroidism. For the CDR3, the DNA is TGTGCCAGCAGTTCGGACAGATACTCCTACGAGCAGTACTTC. It codes for CASSSDRYSYEQYF.